This TCR beta chain was sequenced for a study of T cell responses to AZD1222 COVID-19 vaccine. Method: immunoSEQ multiplex PCR; TCRdb's copy keeps in-frame clones and lacks some. The table records roughly 200,000 clones, roughly 91% of them present only once. Only a few counts were recorded for this clone. Antigen unknown. CDR1 and CDR2 (germline): MNHEY, SVGAGI. J lost 10 bases, V lost 2 bases, and 7 bases had no gene match. The CDR3 length is 15 residues. Findings of the study overall: Once two AZD1222 doses were given, Spike-specific TCR breadth and depth went up. Nearly half of unique spike-specific TCRs reportedly avoided B.1.351 and B.1.1.7 mutated regions.

The chain carries TRBV6-5 and TRBJ1-6, with 8 bases that match TRBD1. The sample was peripheral blood, taken on day 0 of MenACWY control vaccination. The sequence was collected from an adult in good health. CDR3 sequence (DNA): TGTGCCAGCAGTTACGAGGCAGGGGGCTACTCACCCCTCCACTTT. Translation: CASSYEAGGYSPLHF.